These 28 T cell receptor beta chains were all obtained from the same sample, sequenced in a study of blood T cells in healthy people across ages. Next came a second PCR, run for about 6 to 11 cycles, which used a sample-barcoded 5' primer along with a J-beta primer mix. TCRdb itself ran the 5' RACE reads through MiXCR, one entry per CDR3 protein. This sample has about 730,000 distinct CDR3 sequences, with roughly 44% found just once. The sample taken for sequencing was blood. These receptors were collected from a woman aged 60 to 75 in good health.

The rearrangement joins TRBV29-1 to TRBJ2-2, with D possibly being TRBD2 (5 bases). The germline V gene has CDR1 SQVTM and CDR2 ANQGSEA. Trimming shortened V by 7 bases and J by 0 bases, and 12 bases separated the two germline ends. The CDR3 extends over 14 amino acids. The CDR3 sequence: CSASEAANTGELFF. The CDR3 DNA is TGCAGCGCCTCGGAGGCCGCGAACACCGGGGAGCTGTTTTTT.

This clonotype was observed once. The chain is built from TRBV27 and TRBJ1-2; D ambiguous. Trimming stripped 5 bases from V and 1 base from J, with 20 bases between. Germline CDR1 and CDR2: MNHEY and SMNVEV (reference sequence). This CDR3 is built from 17 residues. CDR3: CASSTSGGKADNYGYTF. DNA of the CDR3: TGTGCCAGCAGTACTAGCGGCGGAAAGGCGGATAACTATGGCTACACCTTC.

This rearrangement joins TRBV7-2 to TRBJ1-6; 7 bases line up with TRBD1. The CDR3 extends over 15 amino acids. The germline V gene encodes CDR1 SGHTA and CDR2 FQGNSA. V was clipped by 4 bases and J by 3 bases; unmatched bases: 3. CDR3 protein: CASSSRDSYNSPLHF. DNA for the CDR3: TGTGCCAGCAGCTCGAGGGACAGCTATAATTCACCCCTCCACTTT.

This clonotype was observed a single time. The chain couples TRBV27 to TRBJ2-5, with 10 bases identical to TRBD2. This CDR3 contains 16 residues. Per the germline V gene, CDR1 is MNHEY and CDR2 is SMNVEV (reference sequence). With 3 bases clipped from V and 3 bases from J, the junction kept 7 bases outside the gene matches. CDR3 loop: CASSLAGTSVKETQYF. As DNA, the CDR3 is TGTGCCAGCAGTTTGGCCGGGACTAGCGTGAAAGAGACCCAGTACTTC.

About this clonotype itself: With a much larger clone just one base away, this may be a read error. The CDR3 DNA reads as TGTGCCAGCAGATTGACAGGCACAGGTACGCAGTATTTT. Translated, it gives CASRLTGTGTQYF. The chain uses TRBV28 and TRBJ2-3; D is possibly TRBD1 (6 bases). CDR1 MDHEN and CDR2 SYDVKM come from the germline V gene. CDR3 length: 13 amino acids.

The chain links TRBV5-1 to TRBJ2-7; 7 bases map to TRBD1. V dropped 0 bases and J dropped 1; count of bases not matched to a gene: 7. Per germline, CDR1 SGHRS and CDR2 YFSETQ. There are 16 residues in the CDR3. The CDR3 spells CASSLGAGQVSYEQYF. The CDR3 region has the DNA TGCGCCAGCAGCTTGGGGGCCGGACAGGTATCCTACGAGCAGTACTTC.

This clonotype was detected a few times. The V call is TRBV5-1, the J call TRBJ1-1; D unresolved. The CDR3 is 16 residues long. Trimming took 4 bases from V and 4 from J, leaving 20 bases between them. Germline V gene data show CDR1 as SGHRS and CDR2 as YFSETQ. CDR3 nucleotide sequence: TGCGCCAGCAGCCGAACGTCACACCTGACGGGCACTGAAGCTTTCTTT. It yields the protein CASSRTSHLTGTEAFF. Combining the CDR3 with reference TRBV5-1 and TRBJ1-1 gives the whole variable domain KAGVTQTPRYLIKTRGQQVTLSCSPISGHRSVSWYQQTPGQGLQFLFEYFSETQRNKGNFPGRFSGRQFSNSRSEMNVSTLELGDSALYLCASSRTSHLTGTEAFFGQGTRLTVV.

The chain couples TRBV20-1 to TRBJ1-4, with D unresolved. V was pared by 3 bases and J by 3 bases, with 8 bases between. Germline CDR1 is DFQATT and CDR2 is SNEGSKA (reference sequence). CDR3 length: 13 amino acids. In DNA, the CDR3 is TGCAGTGCTAGGGGGTCGGCTAATGAAAAACTGTTTTTT. Protein: CSARGSANEKLFF.

This clonotype was counted a few times. The chain joins TRBV20-1 to TRBJ2-1; D ambiguous. The CDR3 loop spans 14 amino acids. V was pared by 6 bases and J by 5 bases, with 17 bases between. CDR1 DFQATT and CDR2 SNEGSKA come from the germline V gene (reference sequence). This chain's CDR3 is CSALPHEWDNEQFF. CDR3 nucleotides: TGCAGTGCCCTTCCCCATGAATGGGACAATGAGCAGTTCTTC.

The rearrangement links TRBV5-1 to TRBJ2-2; 7 bases fit TRBD1. The V and J ends lost 1 base and 4 bases, in that order; junction bases with no gene match: 7. In germline, CDR1 is SGHRS, CDR2 YFSETQ. CDR3 size: 16 residues. This CDR3 is CASSLTRGGPTGELFF. CDR3 in DNA: TGCGCCAGCAGCTTGACAAGAGGGGGCCCCACCGGGGAGCTGTTTTTT.

The genes are TRBV7-2 and TRBJ2-7; TRBD2 matches at 15 bases. Germline-derived CDR1 and CDR2 are SGHTA and FQGNSA. The CDR3 length is 17 residues. The trim removed 4 bases at V and 4 bases at J, leaving 8 bases unmatched. CDR3 nucleotides: TGTGCCAGCAGCTCTTTGGAGGGGACTAGCGGGGGGTACGAGCAGTACTTC. Translating it yields CASSSLEGTSGGYEQYF.

In DNA, the CDR3 is TGTGCCAGCAGCTTAGTGGGTCTGGCAGGGGCCTTCAATCAGCCCCAGCATTTT. It codes for CASSLVGLAGAFNQPQHF. The chain has TRBV7-9 and TRBJ1-5, with D possibly TRBD1 on 6 matching bases. CDR3 length: 18 amino acids. V dropped 1 base and J dropped 3 bases, with 19 bases sitting between them. Germline lookup yields CDR1 SEHNR and CDR2 FQNEAQ (reference sequence).

The chain recombines TRBV27 with TRBJ2-5; D gene unclear. The germline CDR1 and CDR2 sequences are MNHEY and SMNVEV (reference sequence). This CDR3 comprises 14 residues. V gave up 8 bases and J gave up 0 bases, with 13 bases separating them. DNA of the CDR3: TGTGCCAGCGGGCTCCGGACCAACCAAGAGACCCAGTACTTC. It encodes CASGLRTNQETQYF.

This clonotype was detected many times. This sequence joins TRBV4-2 and TRBJ2-1, with D perhaps matching TRBD2 (6 bases). Germline lookup yields CDR1 LGHNA and CDR2 YNFKEQ. V lost 1 base to trimming and J lost 2 bases, with 12 bases between them. This CDR3 comprises 16 residues. The DNA for the CDR3 is TGTGCCAGCAGCCAAGGGGGCGGGGAGCCCTACAATGAGCAGTTCTTC. This gives the protein CASSQGGGEPYNEQFF.

The V and J genes are TRBV6-1 and TRBJ2-1; TRBD1 agrees at 7 bases. After removal of 8 bases from V and 5 bases from J, the junction contained 12 bases not matched to a gene. Germline assignment: CDR1 MNHNS and CDR2 SASEGT. The CDR3 length is 15 residues. CDR3 region: CASGLEQGPNNEQFF. The CDR3 nucleotides are TGTGCCAGCGGGCTAGAACAGGGGCCAAACAATGAGCAGTTCTTC.

Comments on this clonotype: Since a much larger clone is just one base distant, this may be a read error. The chain recombines TRBV29-1 with TRBJ2-5; TRBD1 agrees at 8 bases. Germline V gives CDR1 SQVTM, CDR2 ANQGSEA. The CDR3 length is 14 residues. Losses at the gene ends were 3 bases for V and 11 bases for J; bases not matched to a gene: 14. CDR3 region: CSVDRGQGYNEQYF. The CDR3 DNA sequence: TGCAGCGTTGATCGCGGACAGGGATACAATGAGCAGTACTTC.

This CDR3 is CASSLTPTDTQYF. The CDR3 nucleotides are TGTGCCAGCAGCTTGACTCCCACAGATACGCAGTATTTT. V is TRBV7-3 and J is TRBJ2-3; the D is unclear. The germline V gene encodes CDR1 SGHTA and CDR2 FQGTGA. The CDR3 runs 13 residues. V dropped 3 bases and J dropped 2 bases, with 6 bases sitting between them.

This clonotype occurred once. The V and J genes are TRBV20-1 and TRBJ2-4, with a tentative D call TRBD1 (5 bases). The J call is doubtful: the DNA matches TRBJ2-5 better. CDR1 and CDR2 (germline): DFQATT, SNEGSKA (reference sequence). The CDR3 sequence is 15 residues long. CDR3 in amino acids: CSAREGARIQETQYF. The CDR3 region has the DNA TGCAGTGCTAGAGAAGGGGCAAGGATTCAAGAGACCCAGTACTTC.

A note on this clonotype: This may be a read error: a much more frequent sequence differs by one nucleotide. J is TRBJ2-7 and V is TRBV5-6, with 7 positions matching TRBD1. CDR3 length equals 13 residues. The V segment lost 4 bases and the J segment 2 bases; nucleotides outside the gene matches: 3. The germline V gene encodes CDR1 SGHDT and CDR2 YYEEEE. Written as DNA, the CDR3 is TGTGCCAGCAGCATGGGACAGACCTACGAGCAGTACTTC. Encoded protein: CASSMGQTYEQYF.

Note on this clonotype: The junction shows a germline mismatch at one end, possibly a read error. The rearrangement links TRBV3-1 to TRBJ1-2; D is unresolved. This CDR3 has 15 residues. In germline, CDR1 is LGHDT, CDR2 YNNKEL (reference sequence). The CDR3: CANSQGALGWDGYTF. The CDR3 nucleotides are TGTGCCAACAGCCAAGGCGCTCTGGGCTGGGATGGCTACACCTTC.

Regarding this clonotype: A much larger clone differs from this one at a single base, so this may be a read error. The rearrangement links TRBV25-1 to TRBJ2-7; TRBD1 matches at 10 bases. This CDR3 region has 12 residues. Germline CDR1 is MGHDK and CDR2 is SYGVNS. V dropped 9 bases and J dropped 2; count of bases not matched to a gene: 1. The CDR3 reads CARGTGAYEQYF. The CDR3 DNA is TGTGCCAGGGGGACAGGGGCCTACGAGCAGTACTTC.

In this sample, this clonotype turned up a few times. The chain employs TRBV11-2 and TRBJ2-1, with 15 positions matching TRBD2. Germline CDR1 and CDR2: SGHAT and FQNNGV. The CDR3 is 17 amino acids. V was clipped by 1 base and J by 9 bases; unmatched bases: 7. The CDR3 sequence: CASSLVRTSGGVGEQFF. Written as DNA, the CDR3 is TGTGCCAGCAGCTTAGTGCGGACTAGCGGGGGGGTGGGTGAGCAGTTCTTC.

The V gene is TRBV29-1, the J gene TRBJ2-5; 7 bases agree with TRBD2. The length of the CDR3 is 15 residues. CDR1 and CDR2 from the germline V gene are SQVTM and ANQGSEA. With 2 bases clipped from V and 5 bases from J, the junction kept 11 bases outside the gene matches. CDR3 DNA sequence: TGCAGCGTTGAACCCACTAGCGAACCAAAGGAGACCCAGTACTTC. This encodes CSVEPTSEPKETQYF.

This sequence joins TRBV4-2 and TRBJ2-3, with D perhaps TRBD2 (6 bases). Trimming cost V 1 base and J 5 bases, with 13 bases left between them. The germline V gene has CDR1 LGHNA and CDR2 YNFKEQ. The CDR3 contains 15 residues. The CDR3: CASSQGGLRGDTQYF. CDR3 DNA sequence: TGTGCCAGCAGCCAAGGAGGACTACGGGGAGATACGCAGTATTTT.

The rearrangement links TRBV4-3 to TRBJ2-5; TRBD2 agrees at 8 bases. This CDR3 region has 15 residues. The germline V gene has CDR1 LGHNA and CDR2 YSLEER. V trimming: 1 base; J trimming: 13 bases; junction bases outside the gene matches: 14. In DNA, the CDR3 is TGCGCCAGCAGCCAAGTTCCACTAGCGGACAATGAGCGGTACTTC. This codes for CASSQVPLADNERYF.

The rearrangement links TRBV20-1 to TRBJ2-1, with 10 bases that match TRBD2. CDR1 and CDR2 from the germline V gene are DFQATT and SNEGSKA (reference sequence). The CDR3 has 14 amino acids. After removal of 6 bases from V and 6 bases from J, the junction contained 8 bases not matched to a gene. The DNA of the CDR3 is TGCAGTGCCATAACCGGGACTAGCGCCAATGAGCAGTTCTTC. Residues: CSAITGTSANEQFF.

As regards this clonotype: At one boundary the junction diverges from the germline segment, which might be a read error. The chain links TRBV20-1 to TRBJ2-1; 9 bases line up with TRBD2. Germline loops: CDR1 DFQATT, CDR2 SNEGSKA (reference sequence). The CDR3 has 16 residues. Here the CDR3 reads CSAYQTSGSSYNGQFF. In DNA form, the CDR3 reads TGCAGTGCTTACCAGACTAGCGGAAGCTCCTACAATGGGCAGTTCTTC.

The V call is TRBV6-6, the J call TRBJ1-2; the match to TRBD1 covers 9 bases. Germline CDR1 is MNHNY and CDR2 is SVGAGI (reference sequence). Trimming took 2 bases from V and 9 from J; bases not matched to a gene: 10. This CDR3 has 15 amino acids. CDR3 in DNA: TGTGCCAGCAGTTACCCGGACAGGGGAACTATGAGCTACACCTTC. It specifies CASSYPDRGTMSYTF.